These T cell receptor beta chains were read from a single sample in a study of blood T cell repertoires in COVID-19. Libraries were prepared by immunoSEQ multiplex PCR; TCRdb keeps only in-frame clonotypes and omits some of them. This sample has approximately 17,000 clones, with about 85% found just once. The sequenced sample was peripheral blood. Source of these receptors: a human donor in a cohort sampled during active COVID-19. The CDR3 runs from the conserved cysteine through the conserved F or W. The D gene is left open where the match is weak. A clone size is listed for some rows: how often the clone was seen (once, few, many), or a class if it is expanded.

clone size: .
J gene: TRBJ1-4
D gene: .
V gene: TRBV11-2
CDR3 DNA: TGTGCCAGCAGCTTAGACCCATCAACTAATGAAAAACTGTTTTTT
CDR3 protein: CASSLDPSTNEKLFF

clone size: .
J gene: TRBJ2-3
D gene: TRBD2
V gene: TRBV5-6
CDR3 DNA: TGTGCCAGCAGCCCGGAGGGGAGGGAAGGGACAGATACGCAGTATTTT
CDR3 protein: CASSPEGREGTDTQYF

clone size: once
J gene: TRBJ1-1
D gene: .
V gene: TRBV2
CDR3 DNA: TGTGCCAGCAGTGAACGTGAGGGTAGTACTGAAGCTTTCTTT
CDR3 protein: CASSEREGSTEAFF

clone size: once
J gene: TRBJ2-2
D gene: TRBD1
V gene: TRBV5-6
CDR3 DNA: TGTGCCAGCAGCCGGACAGGGCCTCCAACGAACACCGGGGAGCTGTTTTTT
CDR3 protein: CASSRTGPPTNTGELFF

clone size: .
J gene: TRBJ1-5
D gene: TRBD1
V gene: TRBV19
CDR3 DNA: TGTGCCAGTAGTATAGGACCAGGGGGCAACAATCAGCCCCAGCATTTT
CDR3 protein: CASSIGPGGNNQPQHF

clone size: .
J gene: TRBJ1-2
D gene: TRBD1
V gene: TRBV3-1/TRBV3-2
CDR3 DNA: TGTGCCAGCAGCCAAGCCGGGACAGCTAACTATGGCTACACCTTC
CDR3 protein: CASSQAGTANYGYTF

clone size: .
J gene: TRBJ1-1
D gene: .
V gene: TRBV7-9
CDR3 DNA: TGTGCCAGCAGCCAGGATGGGAACACTGAAGCTTTCTTT
CDR3 protein: CASSQDGNTEAFF

clone size: .
J gene: TRBJ1-4
D gene: .
V gene: TRBV3-1/TRBV3-2
CDR3 DNA: TGTGCCAGCAGCCAAAACCCCTTGGCCTCAACTAATGAAAAACTGTTTTTT
CDR3 protein: CASSQNPLASTNEKLFF

clone size: few
J gene: TRBJ1-2
D gene: TRBD1
V gene: TRBV7-9
CDR3 DNA: TGTGCCAGCACCGAGGGGGCAGGTCGAGGAGGGTATGGCTACACCTTC
CDR3 protein: CASTEGAGRGGYGYTF

clone size: .
J gene: TRBJ1-3
D gene: .
V gene: TRBV6-1
CDR3 DNA: TGTGCCAGCAGTGAATTGGAAGGAGTTATAGATTTT
CDR3 protein: CASSELEGVIDF

clone size: .
J gene: TRBJ1-1
D gene: .
V gene: TRBV10-3
CDR3 DNA: TGTGCCATCAGTGACGGGGAGGCTGAAGCTTTCTTT
CDR3 protein: CAISDGEAEAFF

clone size: .
J gene: TRBJ1-2
D gene: .
V gene: TRBV10-3
CDR3 DNA: TGTGCCATCAGTGAAGAGAACAGGGATGGCTACACCTTC
CDR3 protein: CAISEENRDGYTF

clone size: .
J gene: TRBJ2-2
D gene: .
V gene: TRBV10-3
CDR3 DNA: TGTGCCATTCGAGAACTCCCCCCGAACACCGGGGAGCTGTTTTTT
CDR3 protein: CAIRELPPNTGELFF